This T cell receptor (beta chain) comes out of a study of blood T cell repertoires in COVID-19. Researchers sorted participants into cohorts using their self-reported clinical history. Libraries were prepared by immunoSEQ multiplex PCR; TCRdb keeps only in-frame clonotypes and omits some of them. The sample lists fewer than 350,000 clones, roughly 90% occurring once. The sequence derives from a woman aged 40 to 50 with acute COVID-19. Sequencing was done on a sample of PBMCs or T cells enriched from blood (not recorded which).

CDR3 residues: CATSRGEGVQETQYF. The CDR3, as DNA: TGTGCCACCAGCAGAGGGGAGGGGGTACAAGAGACCCAGTACTTC. This chain joins TRBV15 and TRBJ2-5, with D possibly TRBD2 on 7 matching bases. V dropped 1 base and J dropped 2 bases, with 11 bases sitting between them. Germline V gives CDR1 LNHNV, CDR2 YYDKDF (reference sequence). This CDR3 has 15 residues.